The 27 T cell receptor beta chains below were found in one sample sequenced in a study of beta chain features in type 1 diabetes. These TCRs' antigens remain unknown. All of the isolated RNA was reverse transcribed, so expressed TCRB transcripts were sequenced. The table came from immunoSEQ multiplex PCR; TCRdb's copy has only in-frame clones and leaves some out. This sample has some 190,000 clones, with 7.8% found just once. Whole-study findings and limits: Researchers report that Type 1 diabetes patients had moderately but significantly shorter TCRB CDR3s across all four CD4+ subsets.

Material for sequencing was central memory CD4+ T cells from blood. The receptors originated from a middle-aged woman with type 1 diabetes.

This chain connects TRBV15 to TRBJ2-2; TRBD1 agrees at 11 bases. Germline values: CDR1 LNHNV, CDR2 YYDKDF (reference sequence). The J segment lost 4 bases and the V segment lost 4 bases, leaving 14 bases of the junction unmatched. The CDR3 covers 19 residues. CDR3 loop: CATSKMAQDRGLGTGELFF. DNA of the CDR3: TGTGCCACCAGCAAGATGGCCCAGGACAGGGGGCTAGGCACCGGGGAGCTGTTTTTT.

Only a few counts were recorded for this clone. The V gene is TRBV2, the J gene TRBJ2-1; 7 nucleotides line up with TRBD2. The V gene's germline CDR1 is SNHLY and CDR2 FYNNEI. Unmatched junction bases numbered 3, after V lost 7 bases and J lost 9 bases. The CDR3 runs to 11 residues. This chain's CDR3 is CASKSGVEQFF. CDR3 coding DNA: TGTGCCAGCAAGAGCGGGGTTGAGCAGTTCTTC.

In this sample, this clone turned up a few times. The rearrangement joins TRBV6-5 to TRBJ1-5; 9 positions match TRBD1. This CDR3 is 14 amino acids long. Germline trimming cut 7 bases from V and 11 bases from J; bases unmatched to any gene: 12. Germline loops: CDR1 MNHEY, CDR2 SVGAGI. The CDR3, as DNA: TGTGCCAGCACTAAGGACAGGGGAAGTAGGACCCAGCATTTT. Its protein product is CASTKDRGSRTQHF.

A few counts support this clone. The rearrangement links TRBV5-8 to TRBJ1-5; 7 nucleotides agree with TRBD1. V lost 3 bases and J lost 7; bases outside the gene matches: 7. Germline V lookup: CDR1 SGHTS, CDR2 YDEGEE. The CDR3 has 14 amino acids. In DNA, the CDR3 is TGTGCCAGCAGCTACACAGGGGAGTACCAGCCCCAGCATTTT. Encoded protein: CASSYTGEYQPQHF.

The chain combines TRBV5-1 with TRBJ2-1, with 11 bases fitting TRBD2. CDR1 is SGHRS and CDR2 is YFSETQ in the germline V gene. The CDR3 runs 15 residues. The V gene end was trimmed by 4 bases and the J gene end by 4 bases; junction bases not matched to a gene: 4. The CDR3 coding sequence is TGCGCCAGCAGCAGGGGACTAGCGGCGTACAATGAGCAGTTCTTC. Its translation: CASSRGLAAYNEQFF.

The chain links TRBV6-5 to TRBJ1-2; the match to TRBD1 covers 7 bases. In germline, CDR1 is MNHEY, CDR2 SVGAGI. The CDR3 loop spans 14 amino acids. Trimming removed 2 bases from V and 5 bases from J; junction bases left unmatched: 5. CDR3 amino acids: CASSYGGGRYGYTF. The CDR3 DNA reads TGTGCCAGCAGTTACGGAGGGGGCCGATATGGCTACACCTTC.

This clone was observed a few times. V is TRBV28 and J is TRBJ1-5, with 10 bases fitting TRBD1. The CDR3 has 19 residues. Germline CDR1 and CDR2: MDHEN and SYDVKM. Trimming removed 4 bases from V and 0 bases from J; junction bases left unmatched: 12. CDR3 region: CASSSALGQGSYSNQPQHF. The CDR3 DNA reads TGTGCCAGCAGTTCCGCTTTGGGACAGGGGTCTTATAGCAATCAGCCCCAGCATTTT.

A few counts support this clone. The chain has TRBV9 and TRBJ2-1, with 9 bases matching TRBD2. Germline CDR1 reads SGDLS; CDR2 reads YYNGEE. Losses at the gene ends were 3 bases for V and 9 bases for J; bases not matched to a gene: 22. The CDR3 covers 19 residues. DNA of the CDR3: TGTGCCAGCAGCGCACTAGCGGCTAGCGGGGTCAGGCTCAACGGTGAGCAGTTCTTC. As protein: CASSALAASGVRLNGEQFF.

This clone was seen more than once but under ten times. This chain links TRBV18 with TRBJ2-7; tentative D call: TRBD1 (6 bases). Per the germline V gene, CDR1 is KGHSH and CDR2 is LQKENI. The V gene lost 3 bases and the J gene lost 5 bases, with 14 bases spanning the gap. There are 14 residues in the CDR3. The CDR3 DNA reads TGTGCCAGCTCACCGGCAGGGGCTTTTAACGAGCAGTACTTC. Its translation is CASSPAGAFNEQYF.

The V and J genes are TRBV27 and TRBJ1-2; D ambiguous. Germline V gives CDR1 MNHEY, CDR2 SMNVEV (reference sequence). Trimming left V 8 bases short and J 4 bases short, with 14 bases between. The CDR3 runs to 13 residues. This CDR3 reads CASARNQVYGYTF. CDR3 bases: TGTGCCAGCGCGCGCAACCAGGTCTATGGCTACACCTTC.

The gene calls are TRBV13 and TRBJ1-1, with D unresolved. CDR1 and CDR2 (germline): PRHDT, FYEKMQ (reference sequence). The length of the CDR3 is 12 residues. V was trimmed by 5 bases and J by 3 bases, leaving 7 bases between them. The CDR3, as DNA: TGTGCCAGCAGCCCCCAGGACACTGAAGCTTTCTTT. Protein sequence: CASSPQDTEAFF.

There are a few counts of this clone. V gene TRBV6-6 combines with J gene TRBJ1-1, with TRBD1 matching over 9 bases. The CDR3 loop spans 14 amino acids. Germline V lookup: CDR1 MNHNY, CDR2 SVGAGI (reference sequence). Trimming removed 0 bases from V and 4 bases from J; junction bases left unmatched: 0. CDR3 nucleotide sequence: TGTGCCAGCAGTTACTCGACAGGGGGCACTGAAGCTTTCTTT. It translates to CASSYSTGGTEAFF.

This chain connects TRBV7-3 to TRBJ2-5, with D maybe TRBD2 (6 bases). The germline V gene has CDR1 SGHTA and CDR2 FQGTGA. This CDR3 spans 14 amino acids. V gave up 5 bases and J gave up 1 base, with 11 bases separating them. As DNA, the CDR3 is TGTGCCAGCAGCGAAGGAGGGGCCCAAGAGACCCAGTACTTC. This gives the protein CASSEGGAQETQYF.

The V and J genes are TRBV7-9 and TRBJ2-2; D unresolved. The V and J ends lost 8 bases and 0 bases respectively, with 13 bases between them. From germline, CDR1 is SEHNR and CDR2 FQNEAQ (reference sequence). The length of the CDR3 is 15 residues. DNA for the CDR3: TGTGCCAGCCGCAGTTTACCAGCGAACACCGGGGAGCTGTTTTTT. It encodes CASRSLPANTGELFF.

This clone appeared a few times. V is TRBV9 and J is TRBJ1-2, with D possibly being TRBD1 (6 bases). V gave up 0 bases and J gave up 2 bases, with 14 bases separating them. There are 16 residues in the CDR3. CDR1 and CDR2 from the germline V gene are SGDLS and YYNGEE. Here the CDR3 reads CASSVASQGPNYGYTF. CDR3 nucleotides: TGTGCCAGCAGCGTAGCGAGCCAGGGGCCCAACTATGGCTACACCTTC.

The sample holds a few counts of this clone. V and J are TRBV10-3 and TRBJ2-2, with no clear D. The ends were cut back, 0 bases at V and 3 bases at J, with 5 bases in the middle. Germline V gives CDR1 ENHRY, CDR2 SYGVKD. This CDR3 region has 14 residues. The CDR3 here is CAISESGDTGELFF. The CDR3 bases are TGTGCCATCAGTGAGTCGGGCGACACCGGGGAGCTGTTTTTT.

The V and J genes are TRBV28 and TRBJ1-2; D possibly corresponds to TRBD1 (5 bases). V lost 7 bases, J lost 4 bases, and 7 bases lay in between. This CDR3 is 11 amino acids long. CDR1 is MDHEN, CDR2 SYDVKM, per germline. The CDR3 spells CASNQGYGYTF. The CDR3 coding sequence is TGTGCCAGCAATCAGGGCTATGGCTACACCTTC.

This clone came up many times. The chain has TRBV28 and TRBJ1-1; a weak D match, TRBD1 (5 bases). CDR3 size: 13 residues. Germline V gives CDR1 MDHEN, CDR2 SYDVKM. With 8 bases removed from V and 1 base from J, the gap between germline ends came to 11 bases. This CDR3 is CASSSTGNTEAFF. CDR3 coding DNA: TGTGCCAGCTCCTCAACAGGGAACACTGAAGCTTTCTTT.

This chain joins TRBV28 and TRBJ2-1, with 16 bases lining up with TRBD2. CDR3 size: 18 residues. In germline, CDR1 is MDHEN, CDR2 SYDVKM. After removal of 4 bases from V and 2 bases from J, the junction contained 5 bases not matched to a gene. Here the CDR3 reads CASSSPGLAGGAYNEQFF. The CDR3 DNA sequence: TGTGCCAGCAGTTCCCCGGGACTAGCGGGAGGGGCCTACAATGAGCAGTTCTTC.

This clone has just a few counts. V usage is TRBV6-5 and J usage is TRBJ1-2; 7 positions agree with TRBD1. This CDR3 is 14 amino acids long. Germline CDR1 is MNHEY and CDR2 is SVGAGI. V dropped 5 bases and J dropped 6; count of bases not matched to a gene: 9. The CDR3 here is CASSDPTGSHGYTF. CDR3 in DNA: TGTGCCAGCAGTGACCCGACAGGGAGCCATGGCTACACCTTC.

The chain uses TRBV6-5 and TRBJ2-3, with a possible D match to TRBD2 (5 bases). V lost 8 bases, J lost 3 bases, and 9 bases lay in between. This CDR3 has 12 residues. Germline V lookup: CDR1 MNHEY, CDR2 SVGAGI. For the CDR3, the DNA is TGTGCCAGCGCATCGGGGACAGATACGCAGTATTTT. It is translated as CASASGTDTQYF.

The rearrangement uses TRBV28 and TRBJ2-1; 7 bases align to TRBD2. The CDR3 has 12 residues. The germline gives CDR1 MDHEN, CDR2 SYDVKM. V shed 3 bases, J shed 8 bases, and the junction held 1 base outside the gene matches. CDR3 region: CASSLGGDEQFF. Written as DNA, the CDR3 is TGTGCCAGCAGTTTGGGGGGGGATGAGCAGTTCTTC.

This clone appeared a few times. The rearrangement links TRBV4-3 to TRBJ2-1; 7 bases agree with TRBD2. J was trimmed by 8 bases and V by 0 bases; bases with no gene match: 16. The length of the CDR3 is 18 residues. Looked up from germline, CDR1 is LGHNA and CDR2 is YSLEER. The CDR3 DNA reads as TGCGCCAGCAGCCAAGATCGAACGGGGGGAGCCCCAATTGATGAGCAGTTCTTC. Its protein product is CASSQDRTGGAPIDEQFF.

The chain has TRBV2 and TRBJ2-4; 9 positions agree with TRBD1. V lost 8 bases and J lost 7; bases outside the gene matches: 6. The CDR3 covers 13 residues. Germline values: CDR1 SNHLY, CDR2 FYNNEI. CDR3 protein: CASSTQGANIQYF. DNA of the CDR3: TGTGCCAGCTCTACACAGGGGGCGAACATTCAGTACTTC. The complete variable domain, with remaining parts taken from reference TRBV2 and TRBJ2-4, reads EPEVTQTPSHQVTQMGQEVILRCVPISNHLYFYWYRQILGQKVEFLVSFYNNEISEKSEIFDDQFSVERPDGSNFTLKIRSTKLEDSAMYFCASSTQGANIQYFGAGTRLSVL.

This clone was recorded a few times. This chain joins TRBV18 and TRBJ2-3, with D unclear. Trimming left V 3 bases short and J 6 bases short, with 7 bases between. Germline V gene data show CDR1 as KGHSH and CDR2 as LQKENI. This CDR3 is 12 amino acids long. CDR3 residues: CASSPAVDTQYF. CDR3 nucleotide sequence: TGTGCCAGCTCACCCGCGGTGGATACGCAGTATTTT.

This chain joins TRBV18 and TRBJ1-2; 9 nucleotides line up with TRBD1. There are 15 residues in the CDR3. The germline CDR1 and CDR2 sequences are KGHSH and LQKENI. After removal of 2 bases from V and 3 bases from J, the junction contained 4 bases not matched to a gene. The CDR3 protein is CASSPDRGSHYGYTF. CDR3 nucleotides: TGTGCCAGCTCACCAGACAGGGGGTCCCACTATGGCTACACCTTC. The entire variable domain, with the rest obtained from reference TRBV18 and TRBJ1-2, is as follows: NAGVMQNPRHLVRRRGQEARLRCSPMKGHSHVYWYRQLPEEGLKFMVYLQKENIIDESGMPKERFSAEFPKEGPSILRIQQVVRGDSAAYFCASSPDRGSHYGYTFGSGTRLTVV.

This clone was counted only a few times. The V call is TRBV19, the J call TRBJ1-5, with TRBD1 matching 8 bases. V lost 6 bases, J lost 9 bases, and 10 bases stayed unmatched. Germline V gene lookup returns CDR1 LNHDA and CDR2 SQIVND (reference sequence). The CDR3 has 14 amino acids. The CDR3 region is CASRAGQGDRPQHF. The CDR3, as DNA: TGTGCCAGTAGAGCCGGACAGGGAGACCGGCCCCAGCATTTT.